The subject of this entry is one TCR beta chain. This sample was taken from a study of cytomegalovirus exposure and HLA in healthy donors. This CDR3 comprises 15 residues. Germline CDR1 is SGHNT and CDR2 is YYREEE (reference sequence). V lost 2 bases, J lost 2 bases, and 13 bases lay in between. This PCR relied on a set of 60 Vbeta primers and 13 Jbeta primers. Per the authors' pipeline: Unique TCR beta chains totaled some 80 million in a later count, with some 10 million of them shared. Data came from immunoSEQ multiplex PCR; TCRdb stores just in-frame clones and leaves some out. V, J and clone size derive from that table, while D and trimming were established from the DNA sequence. The sample has fewer than 200,000 clones; over 75% are singletons.

The chain uses TRBV5-4 and TRBJ1-1; D is possibly TRBD1 (5 bases). This TCR was recovered from a man aged 35-49 years in good health and CMV-seronegative. The sequenced material came from PBMCs. The CDR3 DNA follows: TGTGCCAGCAGCTTAAAGGCAGGGCGTAACACTGAAGCTTTCTTT. Amino acid sequence: CASSLKAGRNTEAFF.